The 9 T cell receptor beta chains given below trace back to one sample, sequenced in a study of T cell clonality in common variable immunodeficiency. Profiled with immunoSEQ multiplex PCR; TCRdb holds only in-frame clones, not every one. Sampling found about 45,000 clones, none seen once. Input material: peripheral blood mononuclear cells. These receptors came from a person between 18 and 75 years old in good health.

Ten or more counts support this clone. The read ends 3 residues early relative to the CDR3; the germline J gene fills the gap. The rearrangement uses TRBV7-6 and TRBJ2-7; D may be TRBD1 (6 bases). This CDR3 region has 15 residues. Germline CDR1 reads SGHVS; CDR2 reads FNYEAQ. V was cut by 6 bases and J by 2 bases, with 17 bases left in between. The CDR3 here is CASSGAQGLAYEQYF. The sequenced CDR3 bases are TGTGCCAGCAGTGGAGCCCAGGGGCTTGCCTACGAG. Using reference TRBV7-6 and TRBJ2-7 for the parts outside the CDR3, the full variable domain is GAGVSQSPRYKVTKRGQDVALRCDPISGHVSLYWYRQALGQGPEFLTYFNYEAQQDKSGLPNDRFSAERPEGSISTLTIQRTEQRDSAMYRCASSGAQGLAYEQYFGPGTRLTVT.

This clone was picked up many times. The read ends 3 residues before the CDR3 terminus; that terminus is restored from the germline J gene. The rearrangement uses TRBV27 and TRBJ2-5; TRBD2 matches 12 bases. There are 19 residues in the CDR3. The germline V gene encodes CDR1 MNHEY and CDR2 SMNVEV (reference sequence). Trimming took 5 bases from V and 1 from J; bases not matched to a gene: 14. The CDR3 sequence is CASSPLSSGRARPQETQYF. Incomplete CDR3 DNA: TGTGCCAGCAGTCCCCTCTCTAGCGGGAGGGCCCGCCCCCAAGAGACC.

This clone occurred many times. A junction boundary mismatches the germline segment, possibly from a read error. The sequence runs out 3 residues before the end of the CDR3; the remainder is reconstructed from the germline J gene. This sequence joins TRBV6-2 or TRBV6-3 and TRBJ2-5, with a weak D call TRBD1 (6 bases). CDR1 is MNHEY and CDR2 is SVGEGT in the germline V gene. The CDR3 has 15 amino acids. The CDR3 region is CANSSRQAPQETQYF. CDR3 DNA (partial): TGTGCCAACAGTTCCAGACAGGCCCCCCAAGAGACC.

This clone was counted at least ten times. The CDR3 is cut off 3 residues early in the read; its end comes from the germline J gene. V gene TRBV19 combines with J gene TRBJ2-3; 8 bases are a match to TRBD1. V lost 5 bases and J lost 0; bases outside the gene matches: 4. The CDR3 covers 15 residues. Germline V gives CDR1 LNHDA, CDR2 SQIVND (reference sequence). CDR3 DNA, as far as it was read: TGTGCCAGTAGTGACAGGGGTAGTAGCACAGATACG. This sequence encodes CASSDRGSSTDT. The whole CDR3 sequence reads CASSDRGSSTDTQYF.

The sample holds many counts of this clone. The read terminates 3 residues before the CDR3 end, so the remaining end is supplied by the germline J gene. V gene TRBV29-1 combines with J gene TRBJ2-2; TRBD1 might be the D (6 bases). The CDR3 runs 14 residues. Trimming left V 1 base short and J 2 bases short, with 8 bases between. Germline CDR1 reads SQVTM; CDR2 reads ANQGSEA. The CDR3 DNA, read in part, is TGCAGCGTTGAAGGCAGGGGAAACACCGGGGAG. This encodes CSVEGRGNTGE. The complete CDR3 protein is CSVEGRGNTGELFF.

This clone came up many times. With the read ending 3 residues before the CDR3 end, the germline J gene is used to fill in that end. J is TRBJ2-5 and V is TRBV20-1, with 11 bases aligning to TRBD2. V lost 4 bases and J lost 1; bases outside the gene matches: 5. The CDR3 extends over 15 amino acids. In germline, CDR1 is DFQATT, CDR2 SNEGSKA (reference sequence). The part of the CDR3 DNA that was read is TGCAGTGCTAAAACTAGCGGGGGCCTCCAAGAGACC. Its translation is CSAKTSGGLQET. The full CDR3 is CSAKTSGGLQETQYF.

This clone was observed many times. Coverage ceases 3 residues before the CDR3 finishes, and the germline J gene fills in the end. V usage is TRBV12-3 or TRBV12-4 and J usage is TRBJ2-5; D is perhaps TRBD1 (5 bases). Deletions cut 6 bases from V and 7 bases from J, with 18 bases between. The CDR3 has 14 amino acids. The CDR3 loop reads CASSLGAGPGTQYF. CDR3 bases read: TGTGCCAGCAGCCTAGGGGCAGGCCCCGGGACC.

Many counts were recorded for this clone. Read sequence stops 3 residues before the CDR3 end, and the germline J gene provides the missing end. J is TRBJ2-1 and V is TRBV5-6; TRBD2 might be the D (6 bases). Germline values: CDR1 SGHDT, CDR2 YYEEEE. Trimming took off 5 bases at V and 4 bases at J, with 10 bases between the two ends. The CDR3 runs 13 residues. CDR3 region: CASRVAGYNEQFF. Partial CDR3 DNA: TGTGCCAGCAGAGTCGCGGGGTACAATGAG. Based on the CDR3 plus reference TRBV5-6 and TRBJ2-1, the full variable domain is DAGVTQSPTHLIKTRGQQVTLRCSPKSGHDTVSWYQQALGQGPQFIFQYYEEEERQRGNFPDRFSGHQFPNYSSELNVNALLLGDSALYLCASRVAGYNEQFFGPGTRLTVL.

This clone came up many times. The read ends 3 residues shy of where the CDR3 ends; the end is completed using the germline J gene. The chain has TRBV7-3 and TRBJ2-1, with D tentatively TRBD2 (5 bases). The CDR3 spans 17 residues. Germline V gives CDR1 SGHTA, CDR2 FQGTGA. V was pared by 2 bases and J by 4 bases, with 18 bases between. The covered CDR3 bases are TGTGCCAGCAGCTTAGACCCCCGACTATCGCTTTACAATGAG. This encodes CASSLDPRLSLYNE. The CDR3, in full, reads CASSLDPRLSLYNEQFF.